This entry concerns a single T cell receptor (beta chain). Antigen: not known. Other DNA sequences of this sample code for an identical CDR3. The record originates from a study of shared clonotypes between healthy human individuals. Study as a whole: CD8 memory received one plate per donor, CD8 naive two, CD4 memory three and CD4 naive three.

TCRdb keeps only in-frame clones here, not all; method: immunoSEQ multiplex PCR. The profile shows around 2.1 million clones, about 92% of them singletons. Terminally differentiated effector memory CD45RA+ cells were excluded from the naive CD8 cells, which were CD45RO-negative and positively selected for CCR7. This CDR3 is 10 amino acids long. Germline V gives CDR1 MNHEY, CDR2 SMNVEV (reference sequence). The V end lost 8 bases, the J end lost 1 base, and 2 bases lay between the germline ends. Notes on the study in general: Compared with clonotypes that all four donors shared, non-shared clonotypes had lower generation probabilities. Investigators expected sequencing depth to affect clonotype sharing among donors. Around 5.3% of naive CD4 clonotypes were shared across four donors.

The TCR comes from a man aged 18 to 29 in good health. Some clones in this sample may be carry-over from other donors' samples. The source material was naive CD8+ T cells from PBMCs. The chain uses TRBV27 and TRBJ1-1, with no clear D. The CDR3 coding sequence is TGTGCCAGCGGGAACACTGAAGCTTTCTTT. This codes for CASGNTEAFF.